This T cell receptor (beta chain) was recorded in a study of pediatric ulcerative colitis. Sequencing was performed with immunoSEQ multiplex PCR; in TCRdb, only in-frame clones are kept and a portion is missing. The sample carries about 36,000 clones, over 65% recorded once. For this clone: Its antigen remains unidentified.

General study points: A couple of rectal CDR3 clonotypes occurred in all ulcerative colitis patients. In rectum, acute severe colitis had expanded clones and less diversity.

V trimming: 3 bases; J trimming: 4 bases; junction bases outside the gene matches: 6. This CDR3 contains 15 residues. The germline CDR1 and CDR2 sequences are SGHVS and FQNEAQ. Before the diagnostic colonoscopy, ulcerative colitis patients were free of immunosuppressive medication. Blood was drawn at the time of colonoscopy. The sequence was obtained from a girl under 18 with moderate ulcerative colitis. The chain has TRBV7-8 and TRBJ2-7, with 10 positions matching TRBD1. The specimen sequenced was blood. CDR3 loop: CASSFSGTGVYEQYF. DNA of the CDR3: TGTGCCAGCAGCTTTTCCGGGACAGGGGTATACGAGCAGTACTTC.